The source of this TCR beta chain is a study of PD-1 and CTLA-4 blockade in melanoma. The CDR3 is 15 residues long. Germline assignment: CDR1 SGHTA and CDR2 FQGNSA. V trimming: 5 bases; J trimming: 4 bases; junction bases outside the gene matches: 10. Using immunoSEQ multiplex PCR, the repertoire was profiled, and TCRdb retains in-frame clones only, with some absent. This sample yields about 32,000 clones, of which roughly nine tenths are seen a single time; almost 6.5% belongs to the top ten. The source is a human donor with melanoma. This chain joins TRBV7-2 and TRBJ2-7; TRBD1 agrees at 8 bases. Sequenced here: CD8+ T cells from peripheral blood, sampled from a patient given anti-PD-1 treatment. This CDR3 is CASSVISGTGYEQYF. DNA of the CDR3: TGTGCCAGCAGCGTTATATCCGGGACAGGATACGAGCAGTACTTC.